The rows below give T cell receptor beta chains drawn from one sample of a study of response to subunit inactivated influenza vaccine. TCRdb passed the RT-PCR reads through MiXCR, listing each CDR3 protein once. The sample lists under 550,000 distinct CDR3 sequences, about 7.2% occurring once. The specimen was PBMCs from blood, collected 23 months after vaccination. The receptors here all came from a man aged 50 to 69 who received an inactivated influenza vaccine. The CDR3 runs from the conserved cysteine through the conserved F or W. The size field is filled for only some rows; it gives once, few, many or a size class.

cdr3_aa,v_call,j_call,clone_size
CASSLYLGQGYEQYF,TRBV7-8,TRBJ2-7,-
CSAGKEWTQYF,TRBV20-1,TRBJ2-5,-
CSVHPGTGGYNEQFF,TRBV29-1,TRBJ2-1,few
CATLSRGTDTQYF,TRBV28,TRBJ2-3,-
CASSYYPDRTSYEQYF,TRBV28,TRBJ2-7,-
CASSLPGSGAKNIQYF,TRBV12-3/TRBV12-4,TRBJ2-4,few
CASRAEGSEQYF,TRBV14,TRBJ2-7,many
CASTPGGGASSNYGYTF,TRBV27,TRBJ1-2,few
CASSLGLAGVKETQYF,TRBV27,TRBJ2-5,-
CAVSREVGYEQFF,TRBV6-1,TRBJ2-1,many
CSARHIRDPITYEQYF,TRBV20-1,TRBJ2-7,-
CASSLSSRGPNTGELFF,TRBV12-3/TRBV12-4,TRBJ2-2,-
CASSTRAGGFDTEAFF,TRBV9,TRBJ1-1,few
CASSFRTGGGWETQYF,TRBV6-5,TRBJ2-5,many
CASSLGDPKVYEQYF,TRBV12-3/TRBV12-4,TRBJ2-7,few
CASSQTRLTDTQYF,TRBV4-3,TRBJ2-3,many
CASRTRTPDAKDTQYF,TRBV27,TRBJ2-3,many
CASTWTANSYNSPLHF,TRBV5-1,TRBJ1-6,few
CSVGSGEVQQYF,TRBV29-1,TRBJ2-7,many
CSARDRNTEAFF,TRBV20-1,TRBJ1-1,many
CASSQGSRNTGELFF,TRBV4-2,TRBJ2-2,-
CASSFGQGTGELFF,TRBV11-2,TRBJ2-2,-
CAIASFGKNIQYF,TRBV12-3/TRBV12-4,TRBJ2-4,-
CASSPTGYLNTEAFF,TRBV6-1,TRBJ1-1,-
CAIHPGVGETQYF,TRBV10-3,TRBJ2-5,-
CASTLPGQETQYF,TRBV28,TRBJ2-5,-
CASTPTGMGYGYTF,TRBV28,TRBJ1-2,few
CASRTTGGITEAFF,TRBV6-1,TRBJ1-1,few
CASSQWEAYEQYF,TRBV4-1,TRBJ2-7,-
CASSWDSTQYF,TRBV5-4,TRBJ2-3,few
CASSQDRGYSPGELFF,TRBV4-3,TRBJ2-2,-
CSAAGLAGVQYF,TRBV20-1,TRBJ2-7,-
CAIRGQGSNQPQHF,TRBV10-3,TRBJ1-5,few
CASSQVPPGQGGYEQYF,TRBV3-1,TRBJ2-7,few
CASSLARANQPQHF,TRBV5-1,TRBJ1-5,few
CASRSLRGTGGLGANVLTF,TRBV11-2,TRBJ2-6,-
CILTGDGETQYF,TRBV20-1,TRBJ2-5,-
CASSQTGYGEKLFF,TRBV7-2,TRBJ1-4,-